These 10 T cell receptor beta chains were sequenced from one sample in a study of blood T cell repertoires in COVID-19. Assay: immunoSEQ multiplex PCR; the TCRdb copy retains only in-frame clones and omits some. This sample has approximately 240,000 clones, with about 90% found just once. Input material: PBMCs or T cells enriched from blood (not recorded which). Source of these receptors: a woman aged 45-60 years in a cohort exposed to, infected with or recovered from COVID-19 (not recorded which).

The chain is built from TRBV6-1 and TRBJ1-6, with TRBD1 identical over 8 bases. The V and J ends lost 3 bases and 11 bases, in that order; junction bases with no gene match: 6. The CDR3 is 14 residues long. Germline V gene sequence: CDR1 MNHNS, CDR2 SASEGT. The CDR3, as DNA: TGTGCCAGCAGTGACGGACAGGGTTCTACACCCCTCCACTTT. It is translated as CASSDGQGSTPLHF.

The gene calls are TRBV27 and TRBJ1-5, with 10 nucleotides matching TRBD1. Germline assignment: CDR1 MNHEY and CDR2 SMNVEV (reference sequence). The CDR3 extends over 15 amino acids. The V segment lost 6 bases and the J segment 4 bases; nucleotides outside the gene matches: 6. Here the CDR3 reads CASRTGGVGNQPQHF. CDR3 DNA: TGTGCCAGCAGGACAGGGGGCGTAGGGAATCAGCCCCAGCATTTT.

CDR3 protein: CASSVSGQVYGGYTF. As DNA, the CDR3 is TGTGCCAGCAGTGTGTCGGGACAGGTTTATGGCGGCTACACCTTC. The genes are TRBV27 and TRBJ1-2; 8 bases are a match to TRBD1. J was trimmed by 8 bases and V by 5 bases; bases with no gene match: 13. This CDR3 contains 15 residues. The germline gives CDR1 MNHEY, CDR2 SMNVEV (reference sequence).

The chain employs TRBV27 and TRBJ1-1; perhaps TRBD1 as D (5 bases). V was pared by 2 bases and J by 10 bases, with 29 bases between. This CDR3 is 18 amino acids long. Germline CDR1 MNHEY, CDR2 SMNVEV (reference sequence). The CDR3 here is CASSLPLNPNFLGRRAFF. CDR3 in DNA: TGTGCCAGCAGTTTACCCCTCAACCCCAATTTTCTGGGGCGCAGAGCTTTCTTT.

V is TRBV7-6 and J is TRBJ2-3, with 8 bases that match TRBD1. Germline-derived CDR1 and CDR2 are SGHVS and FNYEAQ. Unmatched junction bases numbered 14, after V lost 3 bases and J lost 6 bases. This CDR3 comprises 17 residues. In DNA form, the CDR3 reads TGTGCCAGCAGCTTGAGCTATCGGGACAGGCGTTTTGATACGCAGTATTTT. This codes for CASSLSYRDRRFDTQYF.

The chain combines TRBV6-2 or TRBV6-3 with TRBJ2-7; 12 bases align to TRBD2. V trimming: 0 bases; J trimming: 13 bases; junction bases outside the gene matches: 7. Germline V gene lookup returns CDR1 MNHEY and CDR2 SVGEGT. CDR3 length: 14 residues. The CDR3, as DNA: TGTGCCAGCAGTTACTCGACTAGCGGGGGCCAAACTTACTTC. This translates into CASSYSTSGGQTYF.

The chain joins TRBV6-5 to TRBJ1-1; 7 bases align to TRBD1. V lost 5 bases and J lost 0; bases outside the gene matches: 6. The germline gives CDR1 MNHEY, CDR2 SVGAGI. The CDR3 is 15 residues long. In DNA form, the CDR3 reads TGTGCCAGCAGTCCCTCAGGGGGGCTGAACACTGAAGCTTTCTTT. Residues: CASSPSGGLNTEAFF.

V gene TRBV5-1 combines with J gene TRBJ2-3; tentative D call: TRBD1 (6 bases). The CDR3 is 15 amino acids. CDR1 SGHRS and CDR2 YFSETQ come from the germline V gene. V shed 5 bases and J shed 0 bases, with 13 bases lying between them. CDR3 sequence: CASRPTGLSTDTQYF. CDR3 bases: TGCGCCAGCAGACCTACAGGGTTGAGCACAGATACGCAGTATTTT.

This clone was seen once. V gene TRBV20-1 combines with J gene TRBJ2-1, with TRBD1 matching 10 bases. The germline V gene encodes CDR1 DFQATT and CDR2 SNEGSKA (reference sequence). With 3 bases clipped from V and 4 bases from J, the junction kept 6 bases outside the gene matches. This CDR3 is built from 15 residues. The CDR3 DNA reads TGCAGTGCTAGTCAGACAGGGGGCGCTTACAATGAGCAGTTCTTC. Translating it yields CSASQTGGAYNEQFF.

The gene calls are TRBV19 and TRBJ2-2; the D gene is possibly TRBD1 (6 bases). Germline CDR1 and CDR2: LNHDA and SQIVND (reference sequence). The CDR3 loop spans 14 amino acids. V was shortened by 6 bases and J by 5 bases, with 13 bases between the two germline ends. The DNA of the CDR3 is TGTGCCAGTAGAAACAGGGCCACTACCGGGGAGCTGTTTTTT. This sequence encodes CASRNRATTGELFF.